Shown below are 30 T cell receptor beta chains from a single sample sequenced in a study of breast tumors, draining lymph nodes, adjacent tissues. Breast cancer patients provided tissue from their axillary draining lymph nodes. TCRdb used MiXCR to reprocess the multiplex PCR reads, holding one entry per CDR3 protein. The sample consists of about 230,000 distinct CDR3 sequences, 32% of them appearing once. Material: axillary lymph node tissue. The receptors derive from a female donor with breast cancer. Some clones in this sample may be carry-over from other donors' samples.

This clonotype has a count of ten or more. The V gene is TRBV15, the J gene TRBJ2-5, with D perhaps TRBD2 (5 bases). Germline CDR1 and CDR2: LNHNV and YYDKDF (reference sequence). The CDR3 runs 14 residues. The V gene lost 5 bases and the J gene lost 2 bases, with 12 bases spanning the gap. CDR3 sequence reads: CATSDDYLQETQYF. The CDR3 nucleotides read TGTGCCACCAGCGACGACTACCTACAAGAGACCCAGTACTTC.

The chain is built from TRBV11-2 and TRBJ2-5; D might be TRBD1 or TRBD2, each matching 6 bases. V gave up 5 bases and J gave up 0 bases, with 25 bases separating them. The CDR3 spans 19 residues. Germline V gene sequence: CDR1 SGHAT, CDR2 FQNNGV. The CDR3, as DNA: TGTGCCAGCAGCCCCGGCACGGGGATCGGGGGCCGTGACCAAGAGACCCAGTACTTC. Translated, it gives CASSPGTGIGGRDQETQYF.

A remark on this clonotype: Possible read error: a much larger clone is one base away. The chain employs TRBV6-1 and TRBJ2-1, with 9 bases fitting TRBD2. CDR3 length: 18 amino acids. Germline CDR1 and CDR2: MNHNS and SASEGT. CDR3 DNA: TGTGCCAGCAGTGAATTAAGCCTGAGCGGGAGGATCGGGAATGAGCGGTTCTTC. It yields the protein CASSELSLSGRIGNERFF.

This clonotype was seen many times. This sequence joins TRBV2 and TRBJ2-3, with 12 bases fitting TRBD2. This CDR3 has 15 amino acids. The germline V gene has CDR1 SNHLY and CDR2 FYNNEI. V gave up 6 bases and J gave up 4 bases; unmatched junction bases: 5. The CDR3 here is CASSQTSGSPDTQYF. As DNA, the CDR3 is TGTGCCAGCAGCCAGACTAGCGGGAGCCCAGATACGCAGTATTTT.

There are many counts of this clonotype. The chain uses TRBV19 and TRBJ2-7; 7 bases are a match to TRBD1. CDR1 LNHDA and CDR2 SQIVND come from the germline V gene (reference sequence). The J segment lost 3 bases and the V segment lost 4 bases, leaving 9 bases of the junction unmatched. The CDR3 loop spans 15 amino acids. The chain's CDR3 is CASSTYRGSDYEQYF. The CDR3 nucleotides are TGTGCCAGTAGTACATACAGGGGAAGCGACTACGAGCAGTACTTC.

This clonotype was found many times. The chain joins TRBV10-2 to TRBJ1-2, with TRBD1 matching 11 bases. Per the germline V gene, CDR1 is WSHSY and CDR2 is SAAADI. Trimming took 5 bases from V and 2 from J; bases not matched to a gene: 4. The CDR3 is made up of 15 amino acids. In DNA, the CDR3 is TGCGCCAGCAGTTGGGGACAGGGGGGAAACTATGGCTACACCTTC. This sequence encodes CASSWGQGGNYGYTF.

Many counts were recorded for this clonotype. The rearrangement joins TRBV5-8 to TRBJ2-7; 11 positions match TRBD1. From germline, CDR1 is SGHTS and CDR2 YDEGEE. Trimming at V came to 4 bases and at J to 3 bases, leaving 3 bases not matched to a gene. This CDR3 comprises 14 residues. The DNA of the CDR3 is TGTGCCAGCAGCAGGACAGGGGGCGTCTACGAGCAGTACTTC. Protein: CASSRTGGVYEQYF.

The chain is built from TRBV30 and TRBJ1-1, with D possibly TRBD1 on 6 matching bases. The CDR3 runs to 13 residues. Between the trimmed V and J ends, which lost 0 bases and 8 bases, there was a span of 13 bases. CDR1 and CDR2 from the germline V gene are GTSNPN and SVGIG (reference sequence). In DNA form, the CDR3 reads TGTGCCTGGAGTGTATGGGGGGGGCTAGAAGCTTTCTTT. This translates into CAWSVWGGLEAFF.

The CDR3 loop reads CASAYSYEQYF. The CDR3 DNA sequence: TGCGCCAGCGCTTACTCCTACGAGCAGTACTTC. This sequence joins TRBV5-1 and TRBJ2-7, with unresolved D. The CDR3 has 11 amino acids. CDR1 is SGHRS, CDR2 YFSETQ, per germline. The ends were cut back, 7 bases at V and 0 bases at J, with 5 bases in the middle.

As for this clonotype: One junction end does not reproduce the germline sequence, and a read error may be involved. The J gene is TRBJ2-3, the V gene TRBV6-2 or TRBV6-3; D is perhaps TRBD2 (5 bases). CDR1 and CDR2 (germline): MNHEY, SVGEGT. The CDR3 is made up of 19 amino acids. CDR3 sequence: CASSHSSTQREGVTDTQYF. CDR3 bases: TGTGCCAGCAGTCACTCGAGTACCCAGCGCGAGGGTGTCACAGATACGCAGTATTTT.

The chain has TRBV20-1 and TRBJ1-2; D ambiguous. The germline V gene encodes CDR1 DFQATT and CDR2 SNEGSKA (reference sequence). Trimming removed 1 base at V and 8 bases at J, with 11 bases between. The CDR3 length is 12 residues. The CDR3 region is CSARGLGGGYTF. CDR3 DNA sequence: TGCAGTGCTAGAGGGCTCGGTGGCGGCTACACCTTC.

This clonotype came up many times. The chain carries TRBV7-6 and TRBJ1-5, with D uncertain. CDR1 is SGHVS, CDR2 FNYEAQ, per germline. This CDR3 spans 15 amino acids. With 0 bases removed from V and 2 bases from J, the gap between germline ends came to 8 bases. The CDR3 DNA reads TGTGCCAGCAGCTTAGCGGACGGTGGCAATCAGCCCCAGCATTTT. Amino acid sequence: CASSLADGGNQPQHF.

V gene TRBV20-1 combines with J gene TRBJ1-3, with D unresolved. Trimming removed 0 bases at V and 4 bases at J, with 7 bases between. CDR3 length: 13 residues. Germline CDR1 and CDR2: DFQATT and SNEGSKA (reference sequence). The CDR3 region has the DNA TGCAGTGCTAGAGAACTTGGGGGAAACACCATATATTTT. Its translation is CSARELGGNTIYF.

This clonotype was counted many times. V is TRBV5-1 and J is TRBJ2-3; D remains ambiguous. V lost 2 bases to trimming and J lost 4 bases, with 5 bases between them. Germline V gives CDR1 SGHRS, CDR2 YFSETQ. CDR3 length equals 12 residues. In DNA form, the CDR3 reads TGCGCCAGCAGCTTCGGCTCAGATACGCAGTATTTT. This translates into CASSFGSDTQYF.

The chain couples TRBV5-1 to TRBJ1-1; D not certain. CDR3 length: 14 residues. Germline CDR1 and CDR2: SGHRS and YFSETQ. Trimming removed 5 bases from V and 4 bases from J, with 15 bases in between. CDR3 bases: TGCGCCAGCAGGGCCCACGAGGGAAGCACTGAAGCTTTCTTT. Translated, it gives CASRAHEGSTEAFF.

The chain combines TRBV12-3 or TRBV12-4 with TRBJ2-2, with D hard to call. V was cut by 6 bases and J by 6 bases, with 17 bases left in between. CDR3 size: 15 residues. The CDR3 sequence: CASSPARTGPGELFF. CDR3 nucleotides: TGTGCCAGCAGCCCGGCGCGGACCGGGCCCGGGGAGCTGTTTTTT.

The J gene is TRBJ1-3, the V gene TRBV11-2; D remains ambiguous. The CDR3 loop spans 14 amino acids. CDR1 is SGHAT and CDR2 is FQNNGV in the germline V gene. V was trimmed by 1 base and J by 3 bases, leaving 7 bases between them. CDR3 loop: CASSLGTDGNTIYF. In DNA form, the CDR3 reads TGTGCCAGCAGCTTAGGAACAGATGGAAACACCATATATTTT.

This clonotype has a handful of counts. Being one base from a much bigger clone, this may be a read error. The J gene is TRBJ2-3, the V gene TRBV20-1, with 10 bases lining up with TRBD1. The CDR3 covers 15 residues. J lost 7 bases, V lost 3 bases, and 10 bases had no gene match. Germline CDR1 DFQATT, CDR2 SNEGSKA (reference sequence). CDR3 sequence reads: CSARPRTGGAYTQYF. For the CDR3, the DNA is TGCAGTGCTAGGCCGAGGACAGGGGGTGCATATACGCAGTATTTT.

This clonotype was seen a handful of times. This clone may be a read error of a much larger clone one base away. This chain joins TRBV20-1 and TRBJ2-7; TRBD1 agrees at 9 bases. The CDR3 totals 14 residues. Germline CDR1 and CDR2: DFQATT and SNEGSKA (reference sequence). CDR3 nucleotides: TGCAGTGCTAGAAGGGACAGGGCCTCCTCCGAGCAGTACTTC. Amino acids: CSARRDRASSEQYF.

This clonotype was detected only once. A much larger clone is a single base away; this may be a read error. The rearrangement uses TRBV7-2 and TRBJ2-3, with 10 bases lining up with TRBD1. CDR1 is SGHTA, CDR2 FQGNSA, per germline. There are 15 residues in the CDR3. The ends lost 3 bases at V and 2 bases at J; junction bases unmatched: 2. This chain's CDR3 is CASSFGTGVTDTQYF. CDR3 coding DNA: TGTGCCAGCAGCTTCGGGACAGGGGTCACAGATACGCAGTATTTT.

This clonotype has just a few counts. The rearrangement uses TRBV20-1 and TRBJ1-1; D gene uncertain. The CDR3 has 13 amino acids. Germline lookup yields CDR1 DFQATT and CDR2 SNEGSKA (reference sequence). V was clipped by 4 bases and J by 0 bases, with 9 bases between them. The CDR3 loop is CSATGRLNTEAFF. CDR3 nucleotide sequence: TGCAGTGCTACCGGACGGCTGAACACTGAAGCTTTCTTT.

This clonotype was seen many times. The chain recombines TRBV10-3 with TRBJ2-5; D call uncertain. Germline V gene data show CDR1 as ENHRY and CDR2 as SYGVKD. The V and J ends lost 2 bases and 5 bases respectively, with 12 bases between them. The CDR3 is 14 residues long. The CDR3 DNA is TGTGCCATCAGTGAGCGTGGGGATGGGGAGACCCAGTACTTC. Translation: CAISERGDGETQYF.

A few counts support this clonotype. This sequence may be a read error, since a much larger clone differs from it by one base. The chain employs TRBV5-8 and TRBJ2-5; D possibly matches TRBD1 or TRBD2 (5 bases each). Between the trimmed V and J ends, which lost 4 bases and 3 bases, there was a span of 13 bases. The CDR3 contains 14 residues. The germline gives CDR1 SGHTS, CDR2 YDEGEE. The CDR3 bases are TGTGCCAGCAGCCGGGGCGGCGCGAAAGAGACCCAGTACTTC. Translation: CASSRGGAKETQYF.

This clonotype occurred many times. The chain is built from TRBV6-6 and TRBJ2-5, with D maybe TRBD2 (7 bases). In germline, CDR1 is MNHNY, CDR2 SVGAGI (reference sequence). The CDR3 sequence is 14 residues long. The germline V and J ends were trimmed by 6 bases and 7 bases, with 18 bases remaining between them. The CDR3 DNA follows: TGTGCCAGCAGCACCTCGGGGGGCCGGGGGACCCAGTACTTC. As protein: CASSTSGGRGTQYF.

The sample holds many counts of this clonotype. The V call is TRBV7-9, the J call TRBJ2-3; TRBD2 matches at 11 bases. Germline V gene sequence: CDR1 SEHNR, CDR2 FQNEAQ (reference sequence). V lost 5 bases, J lost 6 bases, and 7 bases stayed unmatched. The CDR3 spans 15 residues. In DNA, the CDR3 is TGTGCCAGCAGCCGCTACGGACTAGCGGGCGATACGCAGTATTTT. Its translation: CASSRYGLAGDTQYF.

This clonotype was recorded at least ten times. The chain combines TRBV15 with TRBJ1-5; 9 positions match TRBD1. Losses at the gene ends were 2 bases for V and 0 bases for J; bases not matched to a gene: 8. The CDR3 runs 18 residues. Germline V gene sequence: CDR1 LNHNV, CDR2 YYDKDF (reference sequence). CDR3 region: CATSRPGTGRFSNQPQHF. CDR3 sequence (DNA): TGTGCCACCAGCAGACCCGGGACAGGGCGATTTAGCAATCAGCCCCAGCATTTT.

In regard to this clonotype: A single base separates this from a much larger clone, so it may be a read error. The rearrangement links TRBV6-1 to TRBJ2-1; no firm D call. The CDR3 consists of 13 residues. Trimming took 1 base from V and 4 from J, leaving 5 bases between them. The germline gives CDR1 MNHNS, CDR2 SASEGT. CDR3 in amino acids: CASSEGQYNEQFF. The CDR3 DNA reads as TGTGCCAGCAGTGAAGGACAATACAATGAGCAGTTCTTC.

This clonotype has more than one count but fewer than ten. With a much larger clone just one base away, this may be a read error. V is TRBV11-2 and J is TRBJ2-7; 11 bases line up with TRBD1. J gave up 6 bases and V 4 bases, and 5 bases lay outside the gene matches. The CDR3 runs 14 residues. Germline V gives CDR1 SGHAT, CDR2 FQNNGV. The CDR3 DNA follows: TGTGCCAGCAGCTCGGACAGGGGGCCGGTCGAGCAGTACTTC. It encodes CASSSDRGPVEQYF. Using reference TRBV11-2 and TRBJ2-7 for the parts outside the CDR3, the full variable domain is EAGVAQSPRYKIIEKRQSVAFWCNPISGHATLYWYQQILGQGPKLLIQFQNNGVVDDSQLPKDRFSAERLKGVDSTLKIQPAKLEDSAVYLCASSSDRGPVEQYFGPGTRLTVT.

This CDR3 is CSARQSGRARINEQFF. The DNA for the CDR3 is TGCAGTGCTAGGCAAAGCGGGAGGGCCCGGATCAATGAGCAGTTCTTC. The J gene is TRBJ2-1, the V gene TRBV20-1; 10 nucleotides line up with TRBD2. Germline-derived CDR1 and CDR2 are DFQATT and SNEGSKA (reference sequence). This CDR3 comprises 16 residues. J lost 6 bases, V lost 3 bases, and 11 bases had no gene match.

This clonotype was seen a few times. A read error may be the cause here, since a much bigger clone is one base away. The V call is TRBV12-3 or TRBV12-4, the J call TRBJ2-5, with D possibly TRBD1 on 5 matching bases. This CDR3 spans 14 amino acids. The CDR3 protein is CASTSGLGQEAQYF. CDR3 in DNA: TGTGCCAGCACCTCAGGGCTAGGACAAGAGGCCCAGTACTTC.